This T cell receptor beta chain was retrieved from a study of cytomegalovirus exposure and HLA in healthy donors. Study information: Earlier sequencing of 200 million or so T cells yielded around 120 million unique TCR beta sequences. Study results and caveats: Cytomegalovirus-associated TCR beta chains were listed, numbering 150 to 200. The classifier reportedly diagnosed cytomegalovirus status with high specificity and sensitivity.

Use of 60 Vbeta and 13 Jbeta primers characterized the PCR. Authors' data handling: In a later analysis, roughly 11 million of 75 million to 90 million unique beta chains occurred in at least two donors. Assay used: immunoSEQ multiplex PCR; TCRdb lists only in-frame clones, some missing. V and J calls and clone size are those listed in that table; D and trimming were worked out from the DNA. The sample comprises about 120,000 clones, around four fifths of which are singletons, and 20% rests with the top ten. The CDR3 has 14 residues. Looked up from germline, CDR1 is MNHNS and CDR2 is SASEGT. Trimming took 3 bases from V and 7 from J, leaving 14 bases between them. Turning to this clone: Its antigen is still unknown.

Sequencing used PBMCs. The chain links TRBV6-1 to TRBJ2-3; a weak D match, TRBD2 (5 bases). This clonotype was sampled from a man between 18 and 29 years old in good health and CMV-seropositive. The CDR3 DNA reads TGTGCCAGCAGTGAGAGAGGGTTAGGGAATACGCAGTATTTT. This translates into CASSERGLGNTQYF.